One sample yielded the 24 T cell receptor beta chains listed below, sequenced in a study of blood T cell repertoires in COVID-19. TCRdb's table, derived via immunoSEQ multiplex PCR, lists solely in-frame clones and lacks some. The repertoire holds some 150,000 clones, 75% to 90% seen once, with roughly 0.6% in the top ten. Sample: peripheral blood. These TCRs come from a man in his 60s with acute or convalescent COVID-19.

V is TRBV19 and J is TRBJ1-5; TRBD1 might be the D (6 bases). The length of the CDR3 is 13 residues. CDR1 is LNHDA and CDR2 is SQIVND in the germline V gene (reference sequence). V was pared by 6 bases and J by 5 bases, with 11 bases between. The CDR3 loop is CASRTGFDQPQHF. CDR3 DNA: TGTGCCAGTAGAACAGGGTTCGATCAGCCCCAGCATTTT. The full variable domain, in which reference TRBV19 and TRBJ1-5 provide the parts outside the CDR3, is DGGITQSPKYLFRKEGQNVTLSCEQNLNHDAMYWYRQDPGQGLRLIYYSQIVNDFQKGDIAEGYSVSREKKESFPLTVTSAQKNPTAFYLCASRTGFDQPQHFGDGTRLSIL.

CDR3 coding DNA: TGTGCCAGCAGCTCGGGACTAGCGGGGGGGCGCGCAGATACGCAGTATTTT. It codes for CASSSGLAGGRADTQYF. The genes are TRBV7-2 and TRBJ2-3, with 16 positions matching TRBD2. CDR3 size: 17 residues. The V segment lost 4 bases and the J segment 4 bases; nucleotides outside the gene matches: 5. CDR1 and CDR2 (germline): SGHTA, FQGNSA.

The V call is TRBV18, the J call TRBJ2-7; D gene uncertain. The V gene's germline CDR1 is KGHSH and CDR2 LQKENI. Trimming cost V 2 bases and J 3 bases, with 8 bases left between them. CDR3 size: 13 residues. The CDR3 loop is CASSPEAFYEQYF. The CDR3 DNA reads TGTGCCAGCTCACCAGAAGCTTTCTACGAGCAGTACTTC.

The rearrangement links TRBV19 to TRBJ2-4, with 9 bases that match TRBD1. Per germline, CDR1 LNHDA and CDR2 SQIVND (reference sequence). The CDR3 contains 17 residues. The ends lost 1 base at V and 1 base at J; junction bases unmatched: 5. This CDR3 reads CASSIGGTGMAKNIQYF. DNA of the CDR3: TGTGCCAGTAGTATAGGGGGGACAGGGATGGCCAAAAACATTCAGTACTTC.

V usage is TRBV15 and J usage is TRBJ1-6; D uncertain. The CDR3 consists of 15 residues. Germline CDR1 reads LNHNV; CDR2 reads YYDKDF (reference sequence). Trimming cost V 4 bases and J 6 bases, with 13 bases left between them. The CDR3 DNA is TGTGCCACCAGCACTTCCAGACTATCTAATTCACCCCTCCACTTT. Its translation: CATSTSRLSNSPLHF.

This sequence joins TRBV3-1 (or the pseudogene TRBV3-2) and TRBJ2-7; D possibly corresponds to TRBD2 (5 bases). Germline CDR1 reads LGHDT; CDR2 reads YNNKEL (reference sequence). The CDR3 spans 12 residues. V shed 0 bases and J shed 8 bases, with 8 bases lying between them. CDR3 sequence reads: CASSQDEGQQYF. CDR3 coding DNA: TGTGCCAGCAGCCAAGATGAGGGTCAGCAGTACTTC.

V is TRBV18 and J is TRBJ2-5; D is possibly TRBD2 (6 bases). CDR1 and CDR2 from the germline V gene are KGHSH and LQKENI. V was pared by 0 bases and J by 1 base, with 9 bases between. The CDR3 is made up of 15 amino acids. The DNA of the CDR3 is TGTGCCAGCTCACCACCCCAGCGGGCCCAAGAGACCCAGTACTTC. Protein sequence: CASSPPQRAQETQYF.

V gene TRBV9 combines with J gene TRBJ2-7; TRBD1 matches 9 bases. V lost 3 bases, J lost 2 bases, and 9 bases stayed unmatched. The CDR3 is made up of 16 amino acids. Germline V CDR1 and CDR2: SGDLS, YYNGEE. The CDR3 sequence: CASSAGQGISTYEQYF. CDR3 nucleotide sequence: TGTGCCAGCAGCGCGGGACAGGGTATCTCAACCTACGAGCAGTACTTC.

The chain joins TRBV6-1 to TRBJ1-6; weak D call: TRBD1 (5 bases). There are 16 residues in the CDR3. V was clipped by 0 bases and J by 10 bases, with 16 bases between them. Germline V gene sequence: CDR1 MNHNS, CDR2 SASEGT. The chain's CDR3 is CASSEALRQGRSPLHF. Here the CDR3 DNA reads TGTGCCAGCAGTGAAGCGCTTAGGCAGGGCCGCTCACCCCTCCACTTT.

This chain joins TRBV24-1 and TRBJ2-7; weak D call: TRBD1 (6 bases). The CDR3 runs 15 residues. Trimming removed 2 bases at V and 1 base at J, with 11 bases between. Germline loops: CDR1 KGHDR, CDR2 SFDVKD. Here the CDR3 reads CATSDSLGHSYEQYF. The CDR3 region has the DNA TGTGCCACCAGTGATTCCCTGGGACATTCCTACGAGCAGTACTTC.

The gene calls are TRBV5-1 and TRBJ1-1; 12 nucleotides align to TRBD1. Per the germline V gene, CDR1 is SGHRS and CDR2 is YFSETQ. The CDR3 length is 13 residues. The ends lost 2 bases at V and 9 bases at J; junction bases unmatched: 2. The CDR3 loop is CASSLGTGGQAFF. CDR3 sequence (DNA): TGCGCCAGCAGCTTAGGGACAGGGGGCCAAGCTTTCTTT.

This chain links TRBV7-9 with TRBJ2-4, with TRBD1 as a possible D gene (5 bases). Trimming cost V 5 bases and J 2 bases, with 13 bases left between them. The V gene's germline CDR1 is SEHNR and CDR2 FQNEAQ (reference sequence). The CDR3 runs to 15 residues. This CDR3 reads CASSAQGGSKNIQYF. DNA for the CDR3: TGTGCCAGCAGCGCCCAGGGTGGGTCCAAAAACATTCAGTACTTC.

The rearrangement links TRBV5-5 to TRBJ1-6; the match to TRBD1 covers 8 bases. The CDR3 loop spans 15 amino acids. V shed 4 bases, J shed 8 bases, and the junction held 8 bases outside the gene matches. Germline values: CDR1 SGHKS, CDR2 YYEKEE (reference sequence). The CDR3 nucleotides are TGTGCCAGCAGCCACAGGACAGGGATTTATTCACCCCTCCACTTT. As protein: CASSHRTGIYSPLHF.

The CDR3 is CASSLLWSSYNEQFF. CDR3 DNA: TGTGCCAGCAGCTTACTATGGAGCTCCTACAATGAGCAGTTCTTC. This chain links TRBV7-2 with TRBJ2-1; D remains unclear. CDR3 length equals 15 residues. Germline V gives CDR1 SGHTA, CDR2 FQGNSA. V was pared by 2 bases and J by 0 bases, with 8 bases between. Combining the CDR3 with reference TRBV7-2 and TRBJ2-1 gives the whole variable domain GAGVSQSPSNKVTEKGKDVELRCDPISGHTALYWYRQSLGQGLEFLIYFQGNSAPDKSGLPSDRFSAERTGGSVSTLTIQRTQQEDSAVYLCASSLLWSSYNEQFFGPGTRLTVL.

The CDR3 spells CASARFQTAEAFF. CDR3 in DNA: TGTGCCAGCGCGAGGTTTCAGACGGCTGAAGCTTTCTTT. The chain combines TRBV3-1 (or the pseudogene TRBV3-2) with TRBJ1-1; D unclear. This CDR3 has 13 residues. V was cut by 8 bases and J by 6 bases, with 16 bases left in between. The germline V gene has CDR1 LGHDT and CDR2 YNNKEL (reference sequence).

Turning to this clone: The junction departs from germline at one end; a sequencing error may be responsible. V is TRBV9 and J is TRBJ1-1, with TRBD1 as a possible D gene (6 bases). The CDR3 runs 11 residues. Germline values: CDR1 SGDLS, CDR2 YYNGEE. The CDR3 region is CASSDRDTRLF. In nucleotides, the CDR3 is TGTGCCAGCAGCGACCGGGACACCCGCCTCTTT.

The gene calls are TRBV28 and TRBJ1-4; D gene ambiguous. The CDR3 has 14 amino acids. Trimming removed 10 bases at V and 3 bases at J, with 15 bases between. Germline lookup yields CDR1 MDHEN and CDR2 SYDVKM. Written as DNA, the CDR3 is TGTGCCACCAGGAAGGCAGGCTCTAATGAAAAACTGTTTTTT. It is translated as CATRKAGSNEKLFF.

The J gene is TRBJ2-2, the V gene TRBV10-3; tentatively, D is TRBD1 (6 bases). V was pared by 5 bases and J by 5 bases, with 15 bases between. Germline assignment: CDR1 ENHRY and CDR2 SYGVKD. The CDR3 runs 15 residues. The CDR3 sequence: CAISLPGHATGELFF. CDR3 nucleotide sequence: TGTGCCATCAGTCTCCCGGGACACGCGACCGGGGAGCTGTTTTTT.

This chain joins TRBV15 and TRBJ2-7, with 9 positions matching TRBD1. This CDR3 region has 14 residues. Per germline, CDR1 LNHNV and CDR2 YYDKDF (reference sequence). J gave up 1 base and V 3 bases, and 1 base lay outside the gene matches. For the CDR3, the DNA is TGTGCCACCAGCAGGGACAGGGGATCCTACGAGCAGTACTTC. It is translated as CATSRDRGSYEQYF.

The chain links TRBV6-1 to TRBJ1-5; no clear D gene. This CDR3 is built from 15 residues. Trimming took off 2 bases at V and 2 bases at J, with 10 bases between the two ends. CDR1 is MNHNS and CDR2 is SASEGT in the germline V gene. CDR3 residues: CASSEMARRNQPQHF. CDR3 DNA sequence: TGTGCCAGCAGTGAAATGGCTCGCCGCAATCAGCCCCAGCATTTT.

The CDR3 sequence: CASSPGGGRTGELFF. The DNA for the CDR3 is TGTGCCAGCAGCCCCGGGGGGGGCAGGACCGGGGAGCTGTTTTTT. The chain employs TRBV7-2 and TRBJ2-2; 8 positions agree with TRBD2. From germline, CDR1 is SGHTA and CDR2 FQGNSA. This CDR3 is built from 15 residues. V shed 5 bases, J shed 5 bases, and the junction held 7 bases outside the gene matches.

The chain couples TRBV5-6 to TRBJ1-2; the match to TRBD1 covers 7 bases. This CDR3 has 18 amino acids. CDR1 and CDR2 (germline): SGHDT, YYEEEE. Unmatched junction bases numbered 17, after V lost 2 bases and J lost 4 bases. DNA for the CDR3: TGTGCCAGCAGCTTTATGGGGACAGAAATAGTCATAAGCTATGGCTACACCTTC. Protein product: CASSFMGTEIVISYGYTF.

The chain couples TRBV18 to TRBJ2-7; TRBD2 aligns across 7 bases. J was trimmed by 2 bases and V by 5 bases; bases with no gene match: 9. Per germline, CDR1 KGHSH and CDR2 LQKENI. This CDR3 comprises 15 residues. CDR3 nucleotide sequence: TGTGCCAGCTCATCCGCTCCTAGCGGAGCCTACGAGCAGTACTTC. Amino acid sequence: CASSSAPSGAYEQYF.

Remarks on this clone: Other DNA sequences from this sample encode an identical CDR3 as well. V usage is TRBV6-5 and J usage is TRBJ1-2; D might be TRBD1 (5 bases). Germline CDR1 reads MNHEY; CDR2 reads SVGAGI. V lost 4 bases to trimming and J lost 4 bases, with 10 bases between them. The CDR3 is 13 amino acids. DNA for the CDR3: TGTGCCAGCAGTTCCGGGGGAGTCTATGGCTACACCTTC. Translation: CASSSGGVYGYTF.